One and the same sample provided the 6 T cell receptor beta chains below, sequenced in a study of T-cell reconstitution after alpha-beta-depleted transplantation in children. Molecular barcoding with unique molecular identifiers was used for the TCRbeta library. TCRdb itself ran the PCR reads through MiXCR, one entry per CDR3 protein. The sample records more than 150,000 distinct CDR3 sequences, around 6.8% being singletons. Sequenced material: PBMCs from the stem cell graft donor, taken from the stem cell graft. These receptor sequences come from a human donor who donated a stem cell graft to a child with Wiskott-Aldrich syndrome.

The chain couples TRBV5-1 to TRBJ2-7, with a weak D call TRBD1 (6 bases). Germline values: CDR1 SGHRS, CDR2 YFSETQ. This CDR3 is 16 amino acids long. V was clipped by 0 bases and J by 4 bases, with 17 bases between them. CDR3 loop: CASSLGPPGDGYEQYF. DNA of the CDR3: TGCGCCAGCAGCTTGGGACCCCCAGGGGACGGGTACGAGCAGTACTTC.

The V and J genes are TRBV20-1 and TRBJ2-7; 7 positions match TRBD1. V lost 3 bases and J lost 2; bases outside the gene matches: 7. The CDR3 contains 14 residues. CDR1 is DFQATT and CDR2 is SNEGSKA in the germline V gene (reference sequence). The DNA of the CDR3 is TGCAGTGCTAGCCCGACAGGGTTTGCCTACGAGCAGTACTTC. It translates to CSASPTGFAYEQYF.

This clonotype was counted at least ten times. This rearrangement joins TRBV27 to TRBJ1-5; possibly TRBD1 for D (6 bases). This CDR3 comprises 12 residues. Germline CDR1 and CDR2: MNHEY and SMNVEV (reference sequence). V lost 5 bases to trimming and J lost 7 bases, with 9 bases between them. CDR3 sequence reads: CASSTGKQPQHF. In DNA form, the CDR3 reads TGTGCCAGCAGTACAGGGAAGCAGCCCCAGCATTTT.

This clonotype showed up many times. This rearrangement joins TRBV12-3 or TRBV12-4 to TRBJ2-1; D is unresolved. The CDR3 loop spans 12 amino acids. V was clipped by 2 bases and J by 8 bases, with 7 bases between them. The CDR3 DNA is TGTGCCAGCAGTTTATTTGCCCATGAGCAGTTCTTC. Its translation: CASSLFAHEQFF.

This clonotype was counted at least ten times. V usage is TRBV24-1 and J usage is TRBJ1-2; D remains ambiguous. The CDR3 is made up of 13 amino acids. The V end was cut by 3 bases, the J end by 4 bases, with 8 bases between. The germline gives CDR1 KGHDR, CDR2 SFDVKD. In nucleotides, the CDR3 is TGTGCCACCAGTGATCCCACCCGCTATGGCTACACCTTC. Translation gives CATSDPTRYGYTF.

This clonotype was detected ten times or more. The CDR3 sequence: CSASEPPGSPLHF. The CDR3 region has the DNA TGCAGTGCTAGCGAGCCCCCGGGTTCACCCCTCCACTTT. The chain uses TRBV20-1 and TRBJ1-6, with D hard to call. Germline V lookup: CDR1 DFQATT, CDR2 SNEGSKA (reference sequence). The CDR3 loop spans 13 amino acids. V lost 3 bases, J lost 9 bases, and 12 bases lay in between.